This section outlines one T cell receptor (beta chain) sequence together with its context. Sequenced by immunoSEQ multiplex PCR; TCRdb stores in-frame clones only, minus some. The repertoire holds 250,000 to 350,000 clones, with approximately 90% as singletons. The data were taken from a study of blood T cell repertoires in COVID-19. Trimming cost V 5 bases and J 1 base, with 11 bases left between them. CDR1 and CDR2 (germline): SGHVS, FNYEAQ. There are 15 residues in the CDR3. The receptor was isolated from a woman aged 40 to 50 who had recovered from COVID-19. The chain couples TRBV7-6 to TRBJ2-2; possible D gene TRBD2, 6 bases. Sequencing used PBMCs or T cells enriched from blood (not recorded which). CDR3 amino acids: CASSGGGQNTGELFF. CDR3 coding DNA: TGTGCCAGCAGCGGGGGAGGACAGAACACCGGGGAGCTGTTTTTT.